The entry below gives a single T cell receptor beta chain sequence along with its context. Its specificity is not known. The sample is drawn from a study of cytotoxic CD8 clonotypes in ibrutinib-treated CLL. Germline CDR1 reads SGHDN; CDR2 reads FVKESK. The V end lost 0 bases, the J end lost 2 bases, and 10 bases lay between the germline ends. This CDR3 region has 15 residues. Some clones are missing from TCRdb's copy, which holds only in-frame ones; the method was immunoSEQ multiplex PCR. The profile covers about 140,000 clones, with about 80% appearing a single time and 25% to 35% taken by the ten largest. Frozen-stored PBMCs produced 1.5 to 2.5 micrograms of genomic DNA for TCR beta libraries. Study results and caveats: Clonality measured at baseline exceeded age-matched healthy donors, tracking circulating CD8+ T-cell counts.

The receptor's source is a human donor with chronic lymphocytic leukemia. Sequencing used PBMCs, obtained after 12 months of ibrutinib treatment. This sequence joins TRBV14 and TRBJ1-2, with D possibly matching TRBD1 (5 bases). Written as DNA, the CDR3 is TGTGCCAGCAGCCAAGATCTTACAGGCAACTATGGCTACACCTTC. As protein: CASSQDLTGNYGYTF. The full variable domain, with the rest looked up from reference TRBV14 and TRBJ1-2, is EAGVTQFPSHSVIEKGQTVTLRCDPISGHDNLYWYRRVMGKEIKFLLHFVKESKQDESGMPNNRFLAERTGGTYSTLKVQPAELEDSGVYFCASSQDLTGNYGYTFGSGTRLTVV.